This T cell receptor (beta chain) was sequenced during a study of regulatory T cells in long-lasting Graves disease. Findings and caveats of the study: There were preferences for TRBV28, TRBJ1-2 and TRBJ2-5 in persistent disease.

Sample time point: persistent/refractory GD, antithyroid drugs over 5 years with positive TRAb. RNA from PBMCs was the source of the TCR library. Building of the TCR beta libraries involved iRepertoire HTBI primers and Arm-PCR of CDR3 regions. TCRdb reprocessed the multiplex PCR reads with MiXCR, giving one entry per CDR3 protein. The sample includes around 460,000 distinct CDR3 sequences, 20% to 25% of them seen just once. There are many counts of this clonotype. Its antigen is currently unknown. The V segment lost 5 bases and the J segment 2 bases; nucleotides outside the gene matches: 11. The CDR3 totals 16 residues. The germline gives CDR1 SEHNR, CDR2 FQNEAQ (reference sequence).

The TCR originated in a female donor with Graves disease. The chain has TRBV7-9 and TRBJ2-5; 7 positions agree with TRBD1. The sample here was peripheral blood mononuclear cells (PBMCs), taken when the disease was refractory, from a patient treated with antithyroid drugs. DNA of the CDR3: TGTGCCAGCAGCCCCGGGTCCGGGACAGCTCAAGAGACCCAGTACTTC. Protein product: CASSPGSGTAQETQYF.